This TCR beta chain appears in the sequencing data of a study of T cells in localized non-small cell lung cancer. With V trimmed by 6 bases and J by 3 bases, 6 bases remained unmatched. Germline V gene sequence: CDR1 LNHDA, CDR2 SQIVND (reference sequence). The CDR3 has 14 amino acids. This clone was counted only a few times. The assay was immunoSEQ multiplex PCR, and TCRdb's table has in-frame clones only and misses some. The data show around 21,000 clones, with around 83% seen just once and 4.5% to 5.5% held by the top ten. The V and J genes are TRBV19 and TRBJ2-7, with 9 positions matching TRBD2. The TCR was taken from a man aged 40 to 70 with stage I lung adenocarcinoma. The sample here was peripheral blood, taken before any cancer treatment. CDR3: CASRATSGIYEQYF. CDR3 DNA sequence: TGTGCCAGTAGAGCGACTAGCGGCATCTACGAGCAGTACTTC. The whole variable domain, filled in from reference TRBV19 and TRBJ2-7, reads DGGITQSPKYLFRKEGQNVTLSCEQNLNHDAMYWYRQDPGQGLRLIYYSQIVNDFQKGDIAEGYSVSREKKESFPLTVTSAQKNPTAFYLCASRATSGIYEQYFGPGTRLTVT.